This TCR beta chain was obtained from a study of control samples from healthy donors and cancer patients. Clones were read by immunoSEQ multiplex PCR, and TCRdb kept only the in-frame ones, dropping some. This sample carries some 64,000 clones, approximately 89% of them seen once, and the ten largest clones take about 2.2%. This clone appeared a single time. The CDR3 covers 15 residues. Germline trimming cut 1 base from V and 6 bases from J; bases unmatched to any gene: 4. CDR1 and CDR2 from the germline V gene are SGHRS and YFSETQ. The chain carries TRBV5-1 and TRBJ2-2, with 9 bases identical to TRBD1. Input material: PBMCs. The clonotype comes from a woman aged 45-60 years with head and neck cancer. In nucleotides, the CDR3 is TGCGCCAGCAGCTTGCCGAGACAGGGGGCCGGGGAGCTGTTTTTT. This translates into CASSLPRQGAGELFF.